The 26 T cell receptor beta chains presented below share a single source sample, sequenced in a study of blood T cell repertoires in COVID-19. Some clones are missing from TCRdb's copy, which holds only in-frame ones; the method was immunoSEQ multiplex PCR. Of under 75,000 clones in the sample, around 89% were seen once. Sequences were obtained from peripheral blood. The receptors come from a man between 50 and 59 years old with acute or convalescent COVID-19.

The rearrangement joins TRBV7-9 to TRBJ1-1, with D unclear. Trimming cost V 4 bases and J 9 bases, with 12 bases left between them. The germline gives CDR1 SEHNR, CDR2 FQNEAQ (reference sequence). This CDR3 has 12 residues. The CDR3 coding sequence is TGTGCCAGCAGCTCCTTAACTGAGCAAGCTTTCTTT. It is translated as CASSSLTEQAFF. Using reference TRBV7-9 and TRBJ1-1 for the parts outside the CDR3, the full variable domain is DTGVSQNPRHKITKRGQNVTFRCDPISEHNRLYWYRQTLGQGPEFLTYFQNEAQLEKSRLLSDRFSAERPKGSFSTLEIQRTEQGDSAMYLCASSSLTEQAFFGQGTRLTVV.

The V gene is TRBV5-6, the J gene TRBJ2-3; 7 nucleotides align to TRBD2. The CDR3 is 16 residues long. V lost 0 bases to trimming and J lost 1 base; unmatched junction nucleotides: 5. Germline V CDR1 and CDR2: SGHDT, YYEEEE. The CDR3: CASSLAWLAGTDTQYF. CDR3 nucleotides: TGTGCCAGCAGCTTGGCTTGGCTAGCGGGCACAGATACGCAGTATTTT.

The rearrangement uses TRBV9 and TRBJ2-1; tentatively, D is TRBD1 (6 bases). The CDR3 has 17 residues. CDR1 and CDR2 (germline): SGDLS, YYNGEE. The V gene lost 2 bases and the J gene lost 6 bases, with 21 bases spanning the gap. CDR3 nucleotide sequence: TGTGCCAGCAGCGTTCCCCGTACAGGGTTTGATACCAATGAGCAGTTCTTC. Amino acids: CASSVPRTGFDTNEQFF.

V gene TRBV4-3 combines with J gene TRBJ2-2, with TRBD2 identical over 7 bases. Trimming removed 3 bases from V and 2 bases from J; junction bases left unmatched: 12. This CDR3 region has 18 residues. CDR1 and CDR2 from the germline V gene are LGHNA and YSLEER. The CDR3 region is CASSHVLAEKHNTGELFF. The DNA for the CDR3 is TGCGCCAGCAGCCACGTCCTAGCGGAGAAACACAACACCGGGGAGCTGTTTTTT.

This rearrangement joins TRBV19 to TRBJ1-3, with no clear D. Trimming cost V 3 bases and J 8 bases, with 17 bases left between them. CDR3 size: 15 residues. CDR1 is LNHDA, CDR2 SQIVND, per germline (reference sequence). CDR3 region: CASSIINRRRDTIYF. In DNA form, the CDR3 reads TGTGCCAGTAGTATCATTAATCGCCGGAGGGACACCATATATTTT.

The V gene is TRBV11-2, the J gene TRBJ2-1; D may be TRBD1 (5 bases). The CDR3 spans 13 residues. In germline, CDR1 is SGHAT, CDR2 FQNNGV. Trimming cost V 4 bases and J 13 bases, with 17 bases left between them. The CDR3 region is CASSSGVDRLQFF. The CDR3 coding sequence is TGTGCCAGCAGCTCTGGGGTCGACAGACTTCAGTTCTTC.

This sequence joins TRBV5-1 and TRBJ2-5, with TRBD1 matching over 9 bases. The germline CDR1 and CDR2 sequences are SGHRS and YFSETQ. The trim removed 1 base at V and 5 bases at J, leaving 9 bases unmatched. The CDR3 sequence is 16 residues long. CDR3 region: CASSLSGQGQWETQYF. In DNA form, the CDR3 reads TGCGCCAGCAGCTTGTCCGGACAGGGGCAGTGGGAGACCCAGTACTTC.

The genes are TRBV13 and TRBJ2-1, with D possibly matching TRBD1 (6 bases). CDR3 length: 16 amino acids. The V and J ends lost 4 bases and 7 bases respectively, with 20 bases between them. Germline V gene lookup returns CDR1 PRHDT and CDR2 FYEKMQ (reference sequence). CDR3 bases: TGTGCCAGCAGCTCGGAACGAGAAACCAGGGGAAATGAGCAGTTCTTC. Translation gives CASSSERETRGNEQFF.

This clone was picked up one time. The V call is TRBV7-6, the J call TRBJ1-3, with 7 bases aligning to TRBD1. V shed 5 bases, J shed 16 bases, and the junction held 23 bases outside the gene matches. CDR1 and CDR2 (germline): SGHVS, FNYEAQ. This CDR3 comprises 16 residues. The CDR3 coding sequence is TGTGCCAGCAGCCCTCAATCCGGGACAGCCCAAACCAAAACTTATTTT. Translation: CASSPQSGTAQTKTYF.

The chain combines TRBV9 with TRBJ2-5; perhaps TRBD1 as D (6 bases). The germline V gene has CDR1 SGDLS and CDR2 YYNGEE. V was pared by 4 bases and J by 1 base, with 17 bases between. This CDR3 is built from 16 residues. CDR3: CASSNGWGRTQETQYF. The CDR3 nucleotides read TGTGCCAGCAGCAACGGGTGGGGGCGCACCCAAGAGACCCAGTACTTC.

This chain links TRBV7-3 with TRBJ2-3; 15 bases agree with TRBD2. V was clipped by 5 bases and J by 3 bases; unmatched bases: 3. Germline V lookup: CDR1 SGHTA, CDR2 FQGTGA. The CDR3 is 16 residues long. The CDR3 sequence: CASSTGLAGGTDTQYF. CDR3 nucleotide sequence: TGTGCCAGCAGCACGGGACTAGCGGGAGGTACAGATACGCAGTATTTT.

This chain uses TRBV9 with TRBJ1-1; D might be TRBD1 (5 bases). The CDR3 extends over 15 amino acids. Trimming left V 3 bases short and J 1 base short, with 13 bases between. From germline, CDR1 is SGDLS and CDR2 YYNGEE. DNA for the CDR3: TGTGCCAGCAGCGCGAGCGGGGGGAGGAACACTGAAGCTTTCTTT. Translating it yields CASSASGGRNTEAFF.

V usage is TRBV15 and J usage is TRBJ1-1; the D gene is possibly TRBD1 (5 bases). From germline, CDR1 is LNHNV and CDR2 YYDKDF (reference sequence). V gave up 5 bases and J gave up 5 bases, with 9 bases separating them. This CDR3 is 12 amino acids long. The CDR3 loop is CATSSQGTEAFF. The CDR3, as DNA: TGTGCCACCAGCTCGCAGGGAACTGAAGCTTTCTTT.

This clone showed up just once. V and J are TRBV18 and TRBJ1-1; 8 positions agree with TRBD1. J lost 7 bases, V lost 3 bases, and 1 base had no gene match. Per the germline V gene, CDR1 is KGHSH and CDR2 is LQKENI. The CDR3 totals 12 residues. DNA for the CDR3: TGTGCCAGCTCACCCGGACAGGGTGAAGCTTTCTTT. It specifies CASSPGQGEAFF.

The chain carries TRBV19 and TRBJ2-1, with 8 positions matching TRBD2. This CDR3 has 15 residues. The J segment lost 9 bases and the V segment lost 2 bases, leaving 9 bases of the junction unmatched. Germline values: CDR1 LNHDA, CDR2 SQIVND (reference sequence). The CDR3 reads CASSIIAGSPGEQFF. CDR3 nucleotides: TGTGCCAGTAGTATAATAGCGGGATCACCCGGTGAGCAGTTCTTC.

This chain joins TRBV18 and TRBJ1-6, with TRBD1 identical over 9 bases. Germline CDR1 and CDR2: KGHSH and LQKENI. J lost 7 bases, V lost 1 base, and 2 bases had no gene match. CDR3 length equals 15 residues. This chain's CDR3 is CASSPQGQGNSPLHF. The CDR3 coding sequence is TGTGCCAGCTCACCACAGGGACAGGGAAATTCACCCCTCCACTTT.

This chain joins TRBV30 and TRBJ2-3, with unresolved D. Trimming pared 2 bases from V and 3 bases from J, leaving 15 bases between. The CDR3 consists of 15 residues. Germline CDR1 GTSNPN, CDR2 SVGIG (reference sequence). Written as DNA, the CDR3 is TGTGCCTGGAGTTCAACTCGCACTCTGACAGATACGCAGTATTTT. As protein: CAWSSTRTLTDTQYF.

The V gene is TRBV6-6, the J gene TRBJ2-2; TRBD2 matches at 7 bases. The V segment lost 8 bases and the J segment 4 bases; nucleotides outside the gene matches: 4. The CDR3 covers 13 residues. Germline loops: CDR1 MNHNY, CDR2 SVGAGI (reference sequence). The DNA for the CDR3 is TGTGCCAGCGAGACTAGCTTCACCGGGGAGCTGTTTTTT. Residues: CASETSFTGELFF.

V gene TRBV11-3 combines with J gene TRBJ1-1, with unresolved D. V was shortened by 5 bases and J by 2 bases, with 21 bases between the two germline ends. Germline V lookup: CDR1 SGHNT, CDR2 YENEEA. The CDR3 sequence is 17 residues long. The CDR3 bases are TGTGCCAGCAGCGGTCAACACCAAGCGATAAGAAACACTGAAGCTTTCTTT. This sequence encodes CASSGQHQAIRNTEAFF.

The DNA of the CDR3 is TGTGCCAGCAGCCAAGGGGTACAGGGGGCAGCTCAGCCCCAGCATTTT. Its protein is CASSQGVQGAAQPQHF. The rearrangement links TRBV4-2 to TRBJ1-5; the match to TRBD1 covers 9 bases. V lost 1 base to trimming and J lost 6 bases; unmatched junction nucleotides: 7. The CDR3 is made up of 16 amino acids. CDR1 is LGHNA and CDR2 is YNFKEQ in the germline V gene.

The chain has TRBV28 and TRBJ1-5, with 7 bases aligning to TRBD1. This CDR3 has 17 residues. Looked up from germline, CDR1 is MDHEN and CDR2 is SYDVKM. J gave up 1 base and V 2 bases, and 8 bases lay outside the gene matches. CDR3 loop: CASSLGGGGRSNQPQHF. As DNA, the CDR3 is TGTGCCAGCAGTTTAGGAGGAGGGGGCAGGAGCAATCAGCCCCAGCATTTT.

The J gene is TRBJ2-1, the V gene TRBV24-1; a weak D match, TRBD1 (6 bases). The CDR3 runs to 14 residues. The germline CDR1 and CDR2 sequences are KGHDR and SFDVKD. V was trimmed by 2 bases and J by 10 bases, leaving 14 bases between them. CDR3 amino acids: CATSDWTERGEQFF. DNA of the CDR3: TGTGCCACCAGTGATTGGACGGAGAGGGGGGAGCAGTTCTTC.

This chain connects TRBV30 to TRBJ2-5; TRBD2 matches at 7 bases. CDR3 length: 15 amino acids. Germline V CDR1 and CDR2: GTSNPN, SVGIG (reference sequence). V shed 4 bases, J shed 4 bases, and the junction held 12 bases outside the gene matches. In nucleotides, the CDR3 is TGTGCCTGGATGAGACGTGGGAGGGCCCTAGAGACCCAGTACTTC. Translation: CAWMRRGRALETQYF.

This chain connects TRBV9 to TRBJ2-7; 10 bases align to TRBD2. Germline V gene data show CDR1 as SGDLS and CDR2 as YYNGEE. CDR3 length equals 15 residues. V was clipped by 0 bases and J by 4 bases; unmatched bases: 4. As DNA, the CDR3 is TGTGCCAGCAGCGTAGCGACTAGCGGGCCGTACGAGCAGTACTTC. It translates to CASSVATSGPYEQYF.

The CDR3 protein is CASSVGGNTDTQYF. CDR3 bases: TGTGCCAGCAGCGTCGGCGGGAACACAGATACGCAGTATTTT. This chain uses TRBV9 with TRBJ2-3, with D perhaps matching TRBD2 (6 bases). CDR1 and CDR2 from the germline V gene are SGDLS and YYNGEE. V was trimmed by 2 bases and J by 2 bases, leaving 9 bases between them. The CDR3 contains 14 residues.

This clone came up once. The chain is built from TRBV5-1 and TRBJ2-2; 12 bases line up with TRBD2. After removal of 5 bases from V and 4 bases from J, the junction contained 6 bases not matched to a gene. The V gene's germline CDR1 is SGHRS and CDR2 YFSETQ. The length of the CDR3 is 16 residues. CDR3 loop: CASSPRTSGTTGELFF. The DNA for the CDR3 is TGCGCCAGCAGTCCTCGGACTAGCGGGACCACCGGGGAGCTGTTTTTT.